This T cell receptor (beta chain) is from a study of blood T cell repertoires in COVID-19. In the study overall: Sites in the United States, Italy and Spain provided acute and convalescent COVID-19 samples.

Trimming removed 0 bases at V and 10 bases at J, with 19 bases between. In germline, CDR1 is SGHNT, CDR2 YYREEE (reference sequence). This CDR3 has 15 residues. Source study methods: Amplifying reference gene primers gave estimates of nucleated cell counts. Repertoires were generated with immunoSEQ multiplex PCR, while TCRdb's copy carries only in-frame clones and drops some. D and trimming were read from the DNA, whereas the V and J calls and clone size are those reported in that table. This sample yields 100,000 to 150,000 clones, of which 79% are seen a single time; more than 35% belongs to the top ten.

J is TRBJ1-1 and V is TRBV5-4; D possibly corresponds to TRBD1 (5 bases). This clonotype originated in a man in his forties with active or convalescent COVID-19. Sequenced input: peripheral blood. The CDR3 nucleotides are TGTGCCAGCAGCTTGGCCGGGGGACTAGATTTAGGAGCTTTCTTT. Amino acid sequence: CASSLAGGLDLGAFF.